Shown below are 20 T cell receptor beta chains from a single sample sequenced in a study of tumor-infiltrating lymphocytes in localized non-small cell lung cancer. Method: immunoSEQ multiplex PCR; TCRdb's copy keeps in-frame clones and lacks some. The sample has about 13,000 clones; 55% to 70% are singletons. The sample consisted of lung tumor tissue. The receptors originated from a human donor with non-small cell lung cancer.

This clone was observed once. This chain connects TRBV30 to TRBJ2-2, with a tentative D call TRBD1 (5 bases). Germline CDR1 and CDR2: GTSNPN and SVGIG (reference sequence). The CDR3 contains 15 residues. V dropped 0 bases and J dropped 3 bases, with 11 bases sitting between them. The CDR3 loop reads CAWSVGQTDTGELFF. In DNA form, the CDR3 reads TGTGCCTGGAGTGTGGGGCAGACTGACACCGGGGAGCTGTTTTTT.

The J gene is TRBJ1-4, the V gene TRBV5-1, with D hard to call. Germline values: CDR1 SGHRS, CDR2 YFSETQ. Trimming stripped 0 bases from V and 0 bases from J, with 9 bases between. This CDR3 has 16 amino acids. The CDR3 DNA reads TGCGCCAGCAGCTTGGTGGGTGGGGCAACTAATGAAAAACTGTTTTTT. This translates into CASSLVGGATNEKLFF.

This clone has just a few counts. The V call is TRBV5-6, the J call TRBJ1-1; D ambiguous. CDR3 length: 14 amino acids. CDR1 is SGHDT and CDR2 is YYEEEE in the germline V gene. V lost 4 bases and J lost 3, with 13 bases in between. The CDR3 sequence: CASSEGSVYTEAFF. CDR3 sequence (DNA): TGTGCCAGCAGCGAGGGATCGGTATACACTGAAGCTTTCTTT.

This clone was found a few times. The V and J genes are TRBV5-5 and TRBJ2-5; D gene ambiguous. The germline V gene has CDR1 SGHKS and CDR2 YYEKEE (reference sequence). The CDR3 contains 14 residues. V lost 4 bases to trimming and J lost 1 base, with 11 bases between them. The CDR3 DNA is TGTGCCAGCAGCGCCCAATTTGGCCAAGAGACCCAGTACTTC. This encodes CASSAQFGQETQYF.

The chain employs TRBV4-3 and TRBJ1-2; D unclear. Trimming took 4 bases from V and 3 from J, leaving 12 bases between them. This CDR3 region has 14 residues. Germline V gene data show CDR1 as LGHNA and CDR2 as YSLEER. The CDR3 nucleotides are TGCGCCAGCAGCCCTGCCCGGGATGACTATGGCTACACCTTC. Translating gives CASSPARDDYGYTF.

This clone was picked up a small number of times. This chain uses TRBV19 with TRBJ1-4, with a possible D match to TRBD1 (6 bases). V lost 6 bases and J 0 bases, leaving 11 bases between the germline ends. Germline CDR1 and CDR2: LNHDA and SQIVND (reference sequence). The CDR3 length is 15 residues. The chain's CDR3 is CASRVDSTTNEKLFF. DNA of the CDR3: TGTGCCAGTAGGGTGGACAGCACAACTAATGAAAAACTGTTTTTT.

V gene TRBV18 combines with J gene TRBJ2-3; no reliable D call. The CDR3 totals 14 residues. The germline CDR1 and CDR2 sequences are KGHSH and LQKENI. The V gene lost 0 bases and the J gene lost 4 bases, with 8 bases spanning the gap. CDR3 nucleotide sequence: TGTGCCAGCTCACCACCGGTGGCGGCAGATACGCAGTATTTT. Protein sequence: CASSPPVAADTQYF.

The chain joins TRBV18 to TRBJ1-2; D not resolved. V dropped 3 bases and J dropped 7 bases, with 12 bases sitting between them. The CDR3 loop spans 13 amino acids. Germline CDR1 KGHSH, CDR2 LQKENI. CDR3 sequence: CASSPPREAGYTF. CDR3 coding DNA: TGTGCCAGCTCACCTCCCCGTGAAGCTGGCTACACCTTC.

CDR3 region: CASSWGDRIYEQYF. The DNA for the CDR3 is TGTGCCAGCAGCTGGGGGGACAGGATCTACGAGCAGTACTTC. The chain is built from TRBV5-5 and TRBJ2-7; the match to TRBD1 covers 8 bases. Unmatched junction bases numbered 5, after V lost 3 bases and J lost 3 bases. The CDR3 extends over 14 amino acids. The germline CDR1 and CDR2 sequences are SGHKS and YYEKEE (reference sequence).

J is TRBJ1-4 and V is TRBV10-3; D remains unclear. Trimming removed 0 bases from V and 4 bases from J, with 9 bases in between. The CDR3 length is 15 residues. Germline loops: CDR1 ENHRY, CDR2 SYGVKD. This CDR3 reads CAISESVGSNEKLFF. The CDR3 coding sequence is TGTGCCATCAGTGAGTCTGTAGGCAGTAATGAAAAACTGTTTTTT.

The DNA for the CDR3 is TGTGCCAGCAGCTTAGTAGGGACAGGGCGAAGGAGTCAAGAGACCCAGTACTTC. As protein: CASSLVGTGRRSQETQYF. V gene TRBV7-8 combines with J gene TRBJ2-5; 9 bases match TRBD1. This CDR3 contains 18 residues. Per germline, CDR1 SGHVS and CDR2 FQNEAQ. J gave up 2 bases and V 1 base, and 11 bases lay outside the gene matches.

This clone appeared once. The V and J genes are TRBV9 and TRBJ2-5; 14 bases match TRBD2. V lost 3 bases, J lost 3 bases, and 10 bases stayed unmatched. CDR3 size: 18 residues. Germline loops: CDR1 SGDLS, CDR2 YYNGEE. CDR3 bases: TGTGCCAGCAGCGGTCCGGGACTAGCGGGGGTGATAGAAGAGACCCAGTACTTC. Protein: CASSGPGLAGVIEETQYF.

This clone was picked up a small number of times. The CDR3 spells CSAPQGNGYTF. The CDR3 DNA sequence: TGCAGTGCCCCGCAGGGGAATGGCTACACCTTC. The chain links TRBV20-1 to TRBJ1-2; D is possibly TRBD1 (6 bases). The germline V gene encodes CDR1 DFQATT and CDR2 SNEGSKA (reference sequence). The CDR3 is made up of 11 amino acids. The ends were cut back, 6 bases at V and 6 bases at J, with 11 bases in the middle.

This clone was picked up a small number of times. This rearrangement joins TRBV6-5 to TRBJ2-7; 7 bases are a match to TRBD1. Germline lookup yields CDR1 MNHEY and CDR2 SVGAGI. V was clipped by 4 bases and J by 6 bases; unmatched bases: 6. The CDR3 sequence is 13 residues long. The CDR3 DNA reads TGTGCCAGCAGTTCCCTACAGGGGTTCGAGCAGTACTTC. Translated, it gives CASSSLQGFEQYF.

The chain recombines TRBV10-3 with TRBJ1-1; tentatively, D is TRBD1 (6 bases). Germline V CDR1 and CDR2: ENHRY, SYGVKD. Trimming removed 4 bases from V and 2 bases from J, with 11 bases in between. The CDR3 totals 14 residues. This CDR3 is CAISGTGTNTEAFF. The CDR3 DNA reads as TGTGCCATCAGTGGAACAGGGACCAACACTGAAGCTTTCTTT.

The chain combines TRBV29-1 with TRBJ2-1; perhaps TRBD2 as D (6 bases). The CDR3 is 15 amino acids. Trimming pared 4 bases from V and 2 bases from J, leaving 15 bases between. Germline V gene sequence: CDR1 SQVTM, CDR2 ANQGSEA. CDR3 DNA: TGCAGCGTTGTAGGCGGGACGGGGACCTACAATGAGCAGTTCTTC. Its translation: CSVVGGTGTYNEQFF.

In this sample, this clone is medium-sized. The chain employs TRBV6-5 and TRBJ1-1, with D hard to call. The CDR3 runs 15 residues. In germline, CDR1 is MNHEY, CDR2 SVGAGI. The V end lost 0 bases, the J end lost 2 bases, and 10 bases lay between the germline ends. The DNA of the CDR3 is TGTGCCAGCAGTTACTCTTTGGCAGCAAACACTGAAGCTTTCTTT. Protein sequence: CASSYSLAANTEAFF.

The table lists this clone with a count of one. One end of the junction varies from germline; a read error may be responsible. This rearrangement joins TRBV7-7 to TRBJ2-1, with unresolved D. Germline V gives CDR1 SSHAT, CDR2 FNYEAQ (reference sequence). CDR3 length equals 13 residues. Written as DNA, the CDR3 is TGTGCTAGCAGCTCCACGCCTAAGAATGAGCAGTTCTTC. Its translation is CASSSTPKNEQFF.

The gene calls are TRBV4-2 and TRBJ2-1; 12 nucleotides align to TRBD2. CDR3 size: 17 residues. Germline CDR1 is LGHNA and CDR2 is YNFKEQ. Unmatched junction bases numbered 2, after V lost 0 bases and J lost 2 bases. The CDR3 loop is CASSQDLAGGTYNEQFF. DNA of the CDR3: TGTGCCAGCAGCCAAGACCTAGCGGGAGGGACCTACAATGAGCAGTTCTTC.

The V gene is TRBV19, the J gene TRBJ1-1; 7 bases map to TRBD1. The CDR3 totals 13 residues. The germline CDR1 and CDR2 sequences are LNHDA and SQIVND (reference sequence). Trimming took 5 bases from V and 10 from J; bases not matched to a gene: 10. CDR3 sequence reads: CASSYSDRATAFF. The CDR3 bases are TGTGCCAGTAGTTATTCCGACAGGGCGACAGCTTTCTTT.